The present T cell receptor (beta chain) was sequenced within a study of spatial heterogeneity in lung cancer (dated by TCRdb to the late 2010s). At the level of the whole study: Beta-chain transcripts were consistently detected in greater numbers than alpha-chain transcripts, which likely reflected higher beta-chain transcript abundance. Nonsynonymous mutation counts, determined by whole-exome sequencing of tumor tissue, were related to TCR repertoire features. In non-small cell lung cancer, the study quantitatively compared TCR alpha and beta repertoires across several tumor regions, matched nontumor lung, and blood. In the raw uncorrected reads, each unique combination of TCR and UMI appeared more than ten times on average. Both alpha and beta chains were TCR-sequenced in samples taken at surgery, namely 220 tumor regions, fewer than 85 matched nontumor lung samples and roughly 56 PBMC samples. The paper's findings and limits, for the study overall: Ubiquitous expanded tumor TCRs were detected in blood more often at tumor resection than at routine follow-up. Confirming at a functional level the hypothesis that regional TCRs recognize regional mutations was considered to require additional single-cell paired TCR alpha and beta sequencing.

This specimen's time point label, interpreted: sample taken at primary tumor resection. Samples were obtained from approximately 76 patients with early-stage, untreated non-small cell lung cancer from the lung TRACERx cohort. Without any cell sorting, TCR sequencing was performed on whole RNA extracted either from tumor and nontumor lung tissue or from cryopreserved PBMC samples. Only patients with enough RNA available from two or more tumor regions were chosen for TCR sequencing. Library preparation used 5' RACE. TCRdb names NextSeq 500 as the instrument used. The TCR library protocol attached a unique molecular identifier to each TCR cDNA molecule to allow correction of PCR and sequencing errors. The authors processed their data as follows. TCR identification, UMI-based error correction and CDR3 extraction were performed with Decombinator tools. TCRs above a frequency of 2 per 1,000, corresponding to the top 1% of the tumor frequency distribution, were defined as expanded. Rényi diversity was computed with the R vegan package after subsampling each repertoire 100 times to 5,000 TCRs. CDR3 similarity networks were built from amino acid triplet string-kernel similarity, connecting CDR3s with pairwise similarity above 0.82. TCRdb ran its own pipeline on the public reads, namely fastp trimming at Q25 and MiXCR clone calling, and kept in-frame beta chains. One record per CDR3 amino acid sequence lists the most common genes and DNA. The V and J calls, along with clone size, are taken from TCRdb and not from the paper's own processing. For this sample the table gives some 40,000 distinct CDR3 sequences, of which approximately 5.5% were detected only once. The ten most abundant clones make up more than 20% of the sample.

A few counts support this clonotype. Its binding antigen is unknown. No base qualities exist here, and no much larger clone lies one base off it. The sequence derives from a female donor with early-stage non-small cell lung cancer. Sequences were derived from PBMCs, sampled at surgery.

The CDR3 region reads CASSGRTVQPQHF. Read as DNA, the sequence is TGTGCCAGCAGCGGACGGACTGTTCAGCCCCAGCATTTT. The sequence is built from TRBV7-2 and TRBJ1-5; the D gene is not confidently resolved. CDR1 and CDR2 are read off the germline V gene as SGHTA and FQGNSA. The CDR3 starts with the cysteine, ends with the phenylalanine, and has 13 residues. Just CDR3 DNA is preserved here, 39 bases in frame from base 1. V is cut by 5 bases and J by 6 bases, and the space between the germline ends is 11 bases.